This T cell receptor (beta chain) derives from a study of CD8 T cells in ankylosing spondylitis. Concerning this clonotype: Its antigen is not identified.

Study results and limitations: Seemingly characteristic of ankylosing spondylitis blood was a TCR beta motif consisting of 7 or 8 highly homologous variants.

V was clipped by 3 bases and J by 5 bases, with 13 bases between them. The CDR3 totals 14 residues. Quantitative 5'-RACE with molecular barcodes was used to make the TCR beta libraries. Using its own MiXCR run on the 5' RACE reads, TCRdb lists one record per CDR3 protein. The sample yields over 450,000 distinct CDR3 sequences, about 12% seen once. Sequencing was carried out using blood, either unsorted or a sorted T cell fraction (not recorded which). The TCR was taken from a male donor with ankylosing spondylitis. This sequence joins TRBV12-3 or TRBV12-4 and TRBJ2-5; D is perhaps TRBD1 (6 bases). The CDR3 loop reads CASSFEQGGETQYF. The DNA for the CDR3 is TGTGCCAGCAGTTTCGAACAGGGTGGCGAGACCCAGTACTTC.